The 26 T cell receptor beta chains in this list originate from one sample, sequenced in a study of technical replicates of blood from a few donors. The assay was immunoSEQ multiplex PCR, and TCRdb's table has in-frame clones only and misses some. The profile covers approximately 81,000 clones, with more than 80% appearing a single time and 3% to 4.5% taken by the ten largest. Specimen: PBMCs. These receptors originate from a human donor in good health. Some clones in this sample may be carry-over from other donors' samples.

This clone turned up a few times. CDR3: CASSPMARGISGNTIYF. CDR3 bases: TGCGCCAGCAGCCCAATGGCCCGGGGGATCTCTGGAAACACCATATATTTT. The V and J genes are TRBV4-1 and TRBJ1-3; D perhaps matches TRBD1 (5 bases). Trimming removed 4 bases from V and 0 bases from J, with 16 bases in between. CDR1 MGHRA and CDR2 YSYEKL come from the germline V gene. CDR3 length: 17 residues.

This clone showed up just once. This sequence joins TRBV11-3 and TRBJ1-1; possible D gene TRBD1, 5 bases. Germline loops: CDR1 SGHNT, CDR2 YENEEA. This CDR3 has 15 amino acids. The germline V and J ends were trimmed by 5 bases and 8 bases, with 21 bases remaining between them. CDR3 residues: CASSRRGVAGDEAFF. The CDR3 nucleotides are TGTGCCAGCAGCCGGCGGGGGGTAGCAGGCGACGAAGCTTTCTTT.

V and J are TRBV4-3 and TRBJ1-1, with 9 nucleotides matching TRBD1. V trimming: 6 bases; J trimming: 6 bases; junction bases outside the gene matches: 2. The CDR3 sequence is 12 residues long. Germline V gene data show CDR1 as LGHNA and CDR2 as YSLEER. The CDR3 is CASRGQGPEAFF. The CDR3 DNA reads as TGCGCCAGCAGGGGACAGGGACCTGAAGCTTTCTTT.

The chain couples TRBV5-5 to TRBJ2-7; D might be TRBD2 (7 bases). This CDR3 is built from 12 residues. Germline V lookup: CDR1 SGHKS, CDR2 YYEKEE (reference sequence). Trimming stripped 4 bases from V and 6 bases from J, with 11 bases between. The CDR3 DNA reads TGTGCCAGCAGCAACAGGGAGGGCGAGCAGTACTTC. This encodes CASSNREGEQYF.

V and J are TRBV6-5 and TRBJ1-6, with 7 bases that match TRBD1. CDR1 MNHEY and CDR2 SVGAGI come from the germline V gene. The CDR3 runs to 15 residues. V lost 6 bases and J lost 6; bases outside the gene matches: 8. Here the CDR3 DNA reads TGTGCCAGCAGGACCCCAGCAGGGGGTAATTCACCCCTCCACTTT. It translates to CASRTPAGGNSPLHF.

The chain has TRBV20-1 and TRBJ1-2, with no clear D. Trimming cost V 3 bases and J 4 bases, with 3 bases left between them. Germline values: CDR1 DFQATT, CDR2 SNEGSKA (reference sequence). The CDR3 consists of 10 residues. CDR3 region: CSASGYGYTF. The CDR3, as DNA: TGCAGTGCTAGCGGCTATGGCTACACCTTC.

This rearrangement joins TRBV4-1 to TRBJ1-5; a possible D gene is TRBD1 (5 bases). The CDR3 loop spans 15 amino acids. The V end lost 0 bases, the J end lost 7 bases, and 13 bases lay between the germline ends. Germline assignment: CDR1 MGHRA and CDR2 YSYEKL. In DNA, the CDR3 is TGCGCCAGCAGCCAAGAAGGAGGGGTCGGACAGCCCCAGCATTTT. Encoded protein: CASSQEGGVGQPQHF.

This clone was detected only once. This chain connects TRBV4-2 to TRBJ1-1; TRBD1 is a possible D gene (5 bases). V was cut by 3 bases and J by 0 bases, with 14 bases left in between. The germline CDR1 and CDR2 sequences are LGHNA and YNFKEQ. This CDR3 comprises 16 residues. The CDR3 DNA follows: TGTGCCAGCAGCCACTTAGCAGGGATCATGAACACTGAAGCTTTCTTT. Its translation: CASSHLAGIMNTEAFF.

This sequence joins TRBV7-3 and TRBJ2-7; 8 bases are a match to TRBD1. CDR3 length: 14 amino acids. The J segment lost 3 bases and the V segment lost 1 base, leaving 2 bases of the junction unmatched. CDR1 and CDR2 (germline): SGHTA, FQGTGA. CDR3 region: CASSLKGTGYEQYF. As DNA, the CDR3 is TGTGCCAGCAGCTTAAAGGGGACAGGCTACGAGCAGTACTTC.

This clone showed up many times. The J gene is TRBJ1-1, the V gene TRBV7-2; no clear D. The CDR3 has 13 amino acids. CDR1 is SGHTA and CDR2 is FQGNSA in the germline V gene. V lost 3 bases, J lost 4 bases, and 9 bases lay in between. The CDR3 coding sequence is TGTGCCAGCAGCTTCGTCCGTAGCACTGAAGCTTTCTTT. Translation: CASSFVRSTEAFF.

V and J are TRBV7-2 and TRBJ1-1; no clear D gene. V lost 3 bases to trimming and J lost 1 base, with 9 bases between them. Germline values: CDR1 SGHTA, CDR2 FQGNSA. The CDR3 is 14 amino acids. Written as DNA, the CDR3 is TGTGCCAGCAGCTTTTACAGCTCGAACACTGAAGCTTTCTTT. Its protein is CASSFYSSNTEAFF.

The rearrangement joins TRBV6-1 to TRBJ2-2; D is unresolved. There are 15 residues in the CDR3. Germline lookup yields CDR1 MNHNS and CDR2 SASEGT. The germline V and J ends were trimmed by 8 bases and 0 bases, with 13 bases remaining between them. In nucleotides, the CDR3 is TGTGCCAGCTTGAAGACAAATCCGAACACCGGGGAGCTGTTTTTT. It codes for CASLKTNPNTGELFF.

In this sample, this clone turned up once. The chain uses TRBV30 and TRBJ2-3; TRBD2 agrees at 10 bases. CDR1 and CDR2 from the germline V gene are GTSNPN and SVGIG (reference sequence). V lost 4 bases to trimming and J lost 2 bases; unmatched junction nucleotides: 6. The CDR3 length is 15 residues. This CDR3 is CAWKWTSGLTDTQYF. CDR3 nucleotides: TGTGCCTGGAAGTGGACTAGCGGACTCACAGATACGCAGTATTTT.

The chain has TRBV5-1 and TRBJ2-5; D not certain. Trimming shortened V by 0 bases and J by 1 base, and 10 bases separated the two germline ends. CDR3 length: 15 residues. In germline, CDR1 is SGHRS, CDR2 YFSETQ. The DNA of the CDR3 is TGCGCCAGCAGCTTGGTCCCGACTGGCCAAGAGACCCAGTACTTC. This codes for CASSLVPTGQETQYF.

The chain joins TRBV10-3 to TRBJ2-3, with D hard to call. The V end lost 6 bases, the J end lost 4 bases, and 14 bases lay between the germline ends. Germline V gene sequence: CDR1 ENHRY, CDR2 SYGVKD. This CDR3 has 14 amino acids. CDR3 DNA: TGTGCCATCAGGCCTCTGGTGAGCGCAGATACGCAGTATTTT. The encoded protein is CAIRPLVSADTQYF.

The chain employs TRBV4-2 and TRBJ2-5; 8 bases align to TRBD2. The V gene's germline CDR1 is LGHNA and CDR2 YNFKEQ. V was clipped by 0 bases and J by 2 bases; unmatched bases: 5. The CDR3 runs 16 residues. This CDR3 reads CASSQDPGGGQETQYF. CDR3 nucleotides: TGTGCCAGCAGCCAAGATCCCGGCGGGGGGCAAGAGACCCAGTACTTC.

This chain connects TRBV7-9 to TRBJ2-3; 7 nucleotides match TRBD1. Trimming removed 2 bases from V and 3 bases from J; junction bases left unmatched: 11. This CDR3 spans 17 amino acids. Per the germline V gene, CDR1 is SEHNR and CDR2 is FQNEAQ (reference sequence). The CDR3 is CASSLWDSKGKTDTQYF. In DNA form, the CDR3 reads TGTGCCAGCAGCTTATGGGACAGCAAAGGAAAAACAGATACGCAGTATTTT.

This clone is a singleton in its sample. The V call is TRBV9, the J call TRBJ2-7; 8 bases are shared with TRBD1. V shed 3 bases, J shed 0 bases, and the junction held 8 bases outside the gene matches. This CDR3 has 16 amino acids. CDR1 SGDLS and CDR2 YYNGEE come from the germline V gene. The CDR3 bases are TGTGCCAGCAGCGCCCATGGGACAGGACCCTCCTACGAGCAGTACTTC. It specifies CASSAHGTGPSYEQYF.

The V and J genes are TRBV4-3 and TRBJ2-7; the match to TRBD2 covers 7 bases. Per the germline V gene, CDR1 is LGHNA and CDR2 is YSLEER. The ends lost 3 bases at V and 1 base at J; junction bases unmatched: 6. The CDR3 covers 15 residues. CDR3 sequence: CASSQSGTTSYEQYF. CDR3 in DNA: TGCGCCAGCAGCCAGAGCGGGACTACTTCCTACGAGCAGTACTTC.

The chain recombines TRBV7-2 with TRBJ2-7, with TRBD2 matching 13 bases. Germline V lookup: CDR1 SGHTA, CDR2 FQGNSA. V dropped 5 bases and J dropped 7; count of bases not matched to a gene: 8. CDR3 size: 15 residues. The CDR3 loop reads CASSLGLAGVEEQYF. The CDR3, as DNA: TGTGCCAGCAGCCTAGGACTAGCGGGAGTGGAGGAGCAGTACTTC.

The chain employs TRBV10-3 and TRBJ2-3; 8 bases map to TRBD1. The CDR3 consists of 14 residues. CDR1 and CDR2 from the germline V gene are ENHRY and SYGVKD. J gave up 1 base and V 6 bases, and 3 bases lay outside the gene matches. CDR3 amino acids: CAIRPGQGTDTQYF. The CDR3 DNA is TGTGCCATCAGGCCGGGACAGGGCACAGATACGCAGTATTTT.

The genes are TRBV14 and TRBJ2-7, with no clear D. V was pared by 3 bases and J by 3 bases, with 6 bases between. Germline V gives CDR1 SGHDN, CDR2 FVKESK. The CDR3 is made up of 12 amino acids. The CDR3 loop is CASSQHGYEQYF. As DNA, the CDR3 is TGTGCCAGCAGCCAGCACGGCTACGAGCAGTACTTC.

This sequence joins TRBV15 and TRBJ1-2, with a weak D call TRBD1 (5 bases). The CDR3 loop spans 12 amino acids. Germline V lookup: CDR1 LNHNV, CDR2 YYDKDF (reference sequence). V gave up 3 bases and J gave up 7 bases, with 9 bases separating them. The CDR3 loop is CATSSQGGGYTF. In DNA, the CDR3 is TGTGCCACCAGCAGCCAGGGAGGTGGCTACACCTTC.

The CDR3 loop reads CARRVQGPYGYTF. The CDR3 DNA follows: TGTGCCAGACGAGTGCAGGGTCCCTATGGCTACACCTTC. The chain employs TRBV2 and TRBJ1-2; possible D gene TRBD1, 5 bases. The germline V gene has CDR1 SNHLY and CDR2 FYNNEI. The CDR3 runs 13 residues. V gave up 9 bases and J gave up 4 bases, with 15 bases separating them.

The gene calls are TRBV19 and TRBJ1-5; the match to TRBD1 covers 7 bases. This CDR3 is 16 amino acids long. V lost 4 bases and J lost 3; bases outside the gene matches: 9. Germline V lookup: CDR1 LNHDA, CDR2 SQIVND (reference sequence). In DNA form, the CDR3 reads TGTGCCAGTAGTACCCGAGCAGGGGGGACCAATCAGCCCCAGCATTTT. Protein: CASSTRAGGTNQPQHF.

V usage is TRBV5-1 and J usage is TRBJ1-2; the match to TRBD1 covers 7 bases. The CDR3 length is 13 residues. J gave up 8 bases and V 0 bases, and 4 bases lay outside the gene matches. Germline V gene sequence: CDR1 SGHRS, CDR2 YFSETQ. CDR3 DNA: TGCGCCAGCAGCTTGGACAGGGGATGGGGCTACACCTTC. This codes for CASSLDRGWGYTF.